The 10 T cell receptor beta chains listed next were all sequenced from one sample in a study of blood T cells in healthy people across ages. Combining a sample-barcoded 5' primer with a J-beta primer mix, a second PCR ran for about 7 to 12 cycles. TCRdb independently ran MiXCR on the 5' RACE reads; one entry per CDR3 protein. The sample records 700,000 to 800,000 distinct CDR3 sequences, more than 40% being singletons. The sequencing input was blood. The receptor source for this set is a woman in her fifties or sixties in good health.

This clonotype appeared a single time. The rearrangement uses TRBV7-9 and TRBJ2-5; 9 bases match TRBD1. From germline, CDR1 is SEHNR and CDR2 FQNEAQ (reference sequence). CDR3 size: 14 residues. The ends lost 7 bases at V and 5 bases at J; junction bases unmatched: 8. The CDR3 bases are TGTGCCAGCACCCTACAGGGGGCCTGGGAGACCCAGTACTTC. Translated: CASTLQGAWETQYF.

A few counts support this clonotype. The chain is built from TRBV5-4 and TRBJ1-5; TRBD1 might be the D (5 bases). Germline lookup yields CDR1 SGHNT and CDR2 YYREEE (reference sequence). The length of the CDR3 is 15 residues. V lost 4 bases to trimming and J lost 3 bases, with 14 bases between them. CDR3 DNA: TGTGCCAGCAGCCTCGGGGGGAGGAACAATCAGCCCCAGCATTTT. As protein: CASSLGGRNNQPQHF.

A few counts support this clonotype. The CDR3 spells CAINGPGGEQYF. CDR3 coding DNA: TGTGCCATCAATGGGCCCGGGGGTGAGCAGTACTTC. This chain joins TRBV27 and TRBJ2-7; the D gene is possibly TRBD2 (6 bases). The CDR3 covers 12 residues. Trimming removed 10 bases from V and 7 bases from J, with 17 bases in between. Germline assignment: CDR1 MNHEY and CDR2 SMNVEV (reference sequence).

Regarding this clonotype: Given a much more abundant clone one base away, this may be a read error. The chain couples TRBV7-2 to TRBJ2-3, with a possible D match to TRBD1 (5 bases). The length of the CDR3 is 12 residues. Germline V gene lookup returns CDR1 SGHTA and CDR2 FQGNSA. The DNA of the CDR3 is TGTGCCAGCAGCTGGGCCACAGGTACGCAGTATTTT. This codes for CASSWATGTQYF.

The rearrangement links TRBV14 to TRBJ1-2; 11 nucleotides match TRBD1. Germline V CDR1 and CDR2: SGHDN, FVKESK. Losses at the gene ends were 2 bases for V and 7 bases for J; bases not matched to a gene: 9. This CDR3 is 16 amino acids long. The CDR3 loop is CASSQLRTGGAGGYTF. DNA of the CDR3: TGTGCCAGCAGCCAACTCCGGACAGGGGGCGCGGGTGGCTACACCTTC.

The J gene is TRBJ2-6, the V gene TRBV27; D remains ambiguous. Per germline, CDR1 MNHEY and CDR2 SMNVEV (reference sequence). This CDR3 has 15 residues. V lost 2 bases and J lost 1, with 6 bases in between. DNA for the CDR3: TGTGCCAGCAGTTTACGTCCTTCTGGGGCCAACGTCCTGACTTTC. It is translated as CASSLRPSGANVLTF. Full variable domain (outside the CDR3, taken from reference TRBV27 and TRBJ2-6): EAQVTQNPRYLITVTGKKLTVTCSQNMNHEYMSWYRQDPGLGLRQIYYSMNVEVTDKGDVPEGYKVSRKEKRNFPLILESPSPNQTSLYFCASSLRPSGANVLTFGAGSRLTVL.

This chain links TRBV7-2 with TRBJ2-1; 9 bases align to TRBD2. The trim removed 4 bases at V and 8 bases at J, leaving 9 bases unmatched. Germline CDR1 reads SGHTA; CDR2 reads FQGNSA. This CDR3 spans 15 amino acids. CDR3 nucleotide sequence: TGTGCCAGCAGCTACTGCGGGAGGGCCTATGATGAGCAGTTCTTC. Translating it yields CASSYCGRAYDEQFF.

This clonotype was picked up a small number of times. J is TRBJ1-2 and V is TRBV20-1; 9 bases align to TRBD1. Unmatched junction bases numbered 7, after V lost 7 bases and J lost 10 bases. Germline-derived CDR1 and CDR2 are DFQATT and SNEGSKA (reference sequence). This CDR3 contains 11 residues. The CDR3 bases are TGCAGTGTGCGGACAGGGGAGGACTACACCTTC. Its protein is CSVRTGEDYTF.

The V call is TRBV6-5, the J call TRBJ2-4, with 7 nucleotides matching TRBD2. With 6 bases clipped from V and 5 bases from J, the junction kept 7 bases outside the gene matches. The CDR3 consists of 14 residues. Looked up from germline, CDR1 is MNHEY and CDR2 is SVGAGI. The DNA of the CDR3 is TGTGCCAGCAGCCTTAGGGAGGGAGAAAACATTCAGTACTTC. It codes for CASSLREGENIQYF.

This sequence joins TRBV20-1 and TRBJ2-1; 7 bases fit TRBD1. The CDR3 is 12 amino acids. V shed 3 bases, J shed 7 bases, and the junction held 3 bases outside the gene matches. Germline V gene lookup returns CDR1 DFQATT and CDR2 SNEGSKA (reference sequence). The CDR3 DNA is TGCAGTGCTAGCCACAGGGGTAATGAGCAGTTCTTC. Amino acids: CSASHRGNEQFF.